The subject of this entry is one TCR beta chain. This sample was included in a study of blood T cell repertoires in COVID-19. Study summary: The study drew acute and convalescent COVID-19 samples from the United States, Italy and Spain. PBMCs, B-cell-depleted T cells, or T cells provided the cDNA or gDNA that made up the material.

Methods used by the authors: Researchers report that nucleated cell counts were estimated from reference gene primer amplification. Repertoires were generated with immunoSEQ multiplex PCR, while TCRdb's copy carries only in-frame clones and drops some. V and J calls and clone size follow that table, whereas D and trimming were derived from the DNA. The data hold around 250,000 clones, with 70% to 90% observed a single time. Sequencing was carried out using peripheral blood. The clonotype was recovered from a woman aged 25 to 39 with active or convalescent COVID-19.

CDR3 sequence: CASSVAGGAYTGELFF. CDR3 coding DNA: TGTGCCAGCAGCGTAGCGGGGGGCGCCTACACCGGGGAGCTGTTTTTT. The chain joins TRBV9 to TRBJ2-2; tentative D call: TRBD2 (7 bases). CDR3 size: 16 residues. V was cut by 0 bases and J by 3 bases, with 12 bases left in between. Per the germline V gene, CDR1 is SGDLS and CDR2 is YYNGEE. The whole variable domain, filled in from reference TRBV9 and TRBJ2-2, reads DSGVTQTPKHLITATGQRVTLRCSPRSGDLSVYWYQQSLDQGLQFLIQYYNGEERAKGNILERFSAQQFPDLHSELNLSSLELGDSALYFCASSVAGGAYTGELFFGEGSRLTVL.